This T cell receptor (beta chain) was recorded in a study of blood T cell repertoires in COVID-19. On the study more broadly: T cells, B-cell-depleted T cells, or PBMCs supplied cDNA or gDNA.

The protocol was immunoSEQ multiplex PCR, while the TCRdb copy is restricted to in-frame clones and leaves out a portion. In the table there are over 250,000 clones, approximately 87% of which are singletons. J gave up 2 bases and V 1 base, and 13 bases lay outside the gene matches. Germline lookup yields CDR1 SGHRS and CDR2 YFSETQ. The CDR3 is 20 residues long. The gene calls are TRBV5-1 and TRBJ2-3; 13 bases align to TRBD2. The clonotype was recovered from a middle-aged woman who had recovered from COVID-19. Source material: peripheral blood. The CDR3 sequence: CASSLSTSGGTYQVTDTQYF. The CDR3 DNA is TGCGCCAGCAGCTTGTCGACTAGCGGGGGGACCTACCAAGTCACAGATACGCAGTATTTT.